This TCR beta chain originates from a study of beta chain features in type 1 diabetes. In this sample, this clone turned up a few times. Every isolated RNA sample was fully reverse transcribed, so sequencing captured expressed TCRB transcripts. This table comes from immunoSEQ multiplex PCR, and its TCRdb copy is limited to in-frame clones, with some not included. The data show more than 140,000 clones, with around a tenth seen just once and approximately 0.69% held by the top ten. From germline, CDR1 is LGHNA and CDR2 YSLEER. V was shortened by 0 bases and J by 6 bases, with 12 bases between the two germline ends. CDR3 length equals 15 residues.

This clonotype was sampled from a woman aged 40 to 50 in good health. The source material was central memory CD4+ T cells from blood. The genes are TRBV4-3 and TRBJ2-1; D gene uncertain. CDR3 nucleotide sequence: TGCGCCAGCAGCCAAGATAAGATGGCAACCAATGAGCAGTTCTTC. Translating it yields CASSQDKMATNEQFF.